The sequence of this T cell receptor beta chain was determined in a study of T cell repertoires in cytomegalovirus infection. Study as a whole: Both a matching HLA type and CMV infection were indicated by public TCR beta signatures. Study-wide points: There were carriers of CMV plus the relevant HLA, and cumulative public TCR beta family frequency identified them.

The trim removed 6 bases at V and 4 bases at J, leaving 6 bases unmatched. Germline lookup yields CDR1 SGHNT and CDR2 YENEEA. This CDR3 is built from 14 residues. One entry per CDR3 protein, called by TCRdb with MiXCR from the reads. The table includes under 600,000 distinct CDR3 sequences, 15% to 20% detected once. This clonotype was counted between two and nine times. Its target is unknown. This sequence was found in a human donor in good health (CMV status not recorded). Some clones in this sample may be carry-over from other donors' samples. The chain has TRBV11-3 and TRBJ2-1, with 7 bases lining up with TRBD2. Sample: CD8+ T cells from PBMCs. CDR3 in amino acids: CASRNSSGYNEQFF. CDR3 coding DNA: TGTGCCAGCAGAAATTCTAGCGGTTACAATGAGCAGTTCTTC.